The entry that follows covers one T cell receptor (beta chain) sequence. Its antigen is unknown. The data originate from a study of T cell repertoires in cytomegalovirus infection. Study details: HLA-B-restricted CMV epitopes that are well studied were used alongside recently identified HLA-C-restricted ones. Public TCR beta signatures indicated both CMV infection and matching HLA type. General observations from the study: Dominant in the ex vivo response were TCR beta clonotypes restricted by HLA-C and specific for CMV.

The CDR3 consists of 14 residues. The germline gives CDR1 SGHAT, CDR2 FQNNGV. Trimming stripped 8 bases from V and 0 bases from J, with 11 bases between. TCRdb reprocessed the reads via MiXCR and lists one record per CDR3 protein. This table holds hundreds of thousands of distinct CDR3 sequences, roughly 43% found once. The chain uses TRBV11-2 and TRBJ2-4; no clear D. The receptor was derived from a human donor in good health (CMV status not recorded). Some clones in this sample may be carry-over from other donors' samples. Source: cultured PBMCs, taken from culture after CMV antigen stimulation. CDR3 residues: CASSGDLAKNIQYF. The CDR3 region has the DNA TGTGCCAGCTCTGGAGACCTAGCCAAAAACATTCAGTACTTC.